These 20 T cell receptor beta chains were sequenced from one sample in a study of shared clonotypes between healthy human individuals. Data came from immunoSEQ multiplex PCR; TCRdb stores just in-frame clones and leaves some out. The sample has under 2,500,000 clones; approximately 96% are singletons. Specimen: naive CD4+ T cells sorted from blood. Regarding subset: CD45RA+ positively selected. Receptors originate from a man aged 18 to 29 in good health.

The gene calls are TRBV30 and TRBJ1-4, with no clear D. This CDR3 has 14 residues. The germline V gene encodes CDR1 GTSNPN and CDR2 SVGIG (reference sequence). Trimming shortened V by 4 bases and J by 6 bases, and 15 bases separated the two germline ends. The CDR3 reads CAWKPTSRYEKLFF. DNA for the CDR3: TGTGCCTGGAAACCTACAAGTAGATATGAAAAACTGTTTTTT. The entire variable domain, with the rest obtained from reference TRBV30 and TRBJ1-4, is as follows: SQTIHQWPATLVQPVGSPLSLECTVEGTSNPNLYWYRQAAGRGLQLLFYSVGIGQISSEVPQNLSASRPQDRQFILSSKKLLLSDSGFYLCAWKPTSRYEKLFFGSGTQLSVL.

V and J are TRBV6-1 and TRBJ1-4; D gene uncertain. The CDR3 loop spans 15 amino acids. Germline-derived CDR1 and CDR2 are MNHNS and SASEGT. V was trimmed by 3 bases and J by 8 bases, leaving 16 bases between them. The CDR3, as DNA: TGTGCCAGCAGTGAGAGATTGGAACCGTACGAAAAACTGTTTTTT. Protein product: CASSERLEPYEKLFF.

On this clone: At the DNA level, this CDR3 is encoded by other sequences in the same sample as well. The chain uses TRBV28 and TRBJ2-5; D remains unclear. V lost 5 bases and J 4 bases, leaving 8 bases between the germline ends. This CDR3 has 12 amino acids. Germline CDR1 and CDR2: MDHEN and SYDVKM. The CDR3 DNA reads as TGTGCCAGCAGTCCCCGTCGAGAGACCCAGTACTTC. The encoded protein is CASSPRRETQYF.

V is TRBV19 and J is TRBJ1-5; D not certain. Looked up from germline, CDR1 is LNHDA and CDR2 is SQIVND (reference sequence). Trimming pared 1 base from V and 6 bases from J, leaving 10 bases between. The CDR3 totals 14 residues. CDR3 sequence reads: CASSIGEPRQPQHF. Written as DNA, the CDR3 is TGTGCCAGTAGTATAGGGGAACCCCGTCAGCCCCAGCATTTT.

The chain joins TRBV11-2 to TRBJ2-1; D is undetermined. V lost 5 bases and J lost 0, with 11 bases in between. The CDR3 has 15 amino acids. Germline V gives CDR1 SGHAT, CDR2 FQNNGV. CDR3 in DNA: TGTGCCAGCAGCCGGGTTTGGAGCTCCTACAATGAGCAGTTCTTC. Amino acid sequence: CASSRVWSSYNEQFF. The complete variable domain, with remaining parts taken from reference TRBV11-2 and TRBJ2-1, reads EAGVAQSPRYKIIEKRQSVAFWCNPISGHATLYWYQQILGQGPKLLIQFQNNGVVDDSQLPKDRFSAERLKGVDSTLKIQPAKLEDSAVYLCASSRVWSSYNEQFFGPGTRLTVL.

This CDR3 reads CASSLARLAGPQETQYF. The CDR3 bases are TGTGCCAGCAGCTTAGCGAGGCTAGCGGGTCCACAAGAGACCCAGTACTTC. The gene calls are TRBV7-8 and TRBJ2-5; 8 bases line up with TRBD2. V shed 0 bases, J shed 2 bases, and the junction held 8 bases outside the gene matches. Germline V gene data show CDR1 as SGHVS and CDR2 as FQNEAQ. The CDR3 contains 17 residues.

The chain combines TRBV2 with TRBJ2-7, with TRBD1 as a possible D gene (5 bases). V was clipped by 8 bases and J by 0 bases, with 14 bases between them. The CDR3 runs to 14 residues. Germline loops: CDR1 SNHLY, CDR2 FYNNEI. The CDR3 coding sequence is TGTGCCAGCCTCGAGGCCAGGGTCTCCTACGAGCAGTACTTC. This encodes CASLEARVSYEQYF.

The chain recombines TRBV5-4 with TRBJ2-7; D is ambiguous. The germline V and J ends were trimmed by 4 bases and 1 base, with 9 bases remaining between them. The CDR3 has 13 amino acids. Germline V gene sequence: CDR1 SGHNT, CDR2 YYREEE (reference sequence). CDR3 nucleotides: TGTGCCAGCAGCCTTCAGAAATCCTACGAGCAGTACTTC. Protein sequence: CASSLQKSYEQYF. Full variable domain (remainder filled in from reference TRBV5-4 and TRBJ2-7): ETGVTQSPTHLIKTRGQQVTLRCSSQSGHNTVSWYQQALGQGPQFIFQYYREEENGRGNFPPRFSGLQFPNYSSELNVNALELDDSALYLCASSLQKSYEQYFGPGTRLTVT.

The J gene is TRBJ1-1, the V gene TRBV5-4; the match to TRBD1 covers 9 bases. The ends lost 0 bases at V and 5 bases at J; junction bases unmatched: 5. The CDR3 consists of 15 residues. CDR1 and CDR2 (germline): SGHNT, YYREEE (reference sequence). The DNA of the CDR3 is TGTGCCAGCAGCTTGGTGAAGACAGGGGGAACTGAAGCTTTCTTT. Translated: CASSLVKTGGTEAFF. Based on the CDR3 plus reference TRBV5-4 and TRBJ1-1, the full variable domain is ETGVTQSPTHLIKTRGQQVTLRCSSQSGHNTVSWYQQALGQGPQFIFQYYREEENGRGNFPPRFSGLQFPNYSSELNVNALELDDSALYLCASSLVKTGGTEAFFGQGTRLTVV.

V is TRBV10-3 and J is TRBJ2-3; tentative D call: TRBD1 (5 bases). CDR3 length: 13 residues. CDR1 is ENHRY and CDR2 is SYGVKD in the germline V gene. The V end lost 3 bases, the J end lost 5 bases, and 9 bases lay between the germline ends. CDR3 sequence: CAISDLTGDTQYF. The CDR3 nucleotides read TGTGCCATCAGTGACCTTACAGGAGATACGCAGTATTTT.

CDR3 in DNA: TGCGCCAGCAGCCAAGATGCAGGAGTTTTAAATCAGCCCCAGCATTTT. Protein: CASSQDAGVLNQPQHF. The chain joins TRBV4-1 to TRBJ1-5; D unclear. The CDR3 contains 16 residues. Germline V CDR1 and CDR2: MGHRA, YSYEKL. The V gene lost 0 bases and the J gene lost 4 bases, with 13 bases spanning the gap.

The V call is TRBV28, the J call TRBJ1-6; D call uncertain. Looked up from germline, CDR1 is MDHEN and CDR2 is SYDVKM. The V end lost 3 bases, the J end lost 7 bases, and 10 bases lay between the germline ends. The CDR3 sequence is 14 residues long. The CDR3 spells CASSFGLKNSPLHF. The CDR3 bases are TGTGCCAGCAGTTTTGGGTTAAAGAATTCACCCCTCCACTTT. Complete variable domain (other parts from reference TRBV28 and TRBJ1-6): DVKVTQSSRYLVKRTGEKVFLECVQDMDHENMFWYRQDPGLGLRLIYFSYDVKMKEKGDIPEGYSVSREKKERFSLILESASTNQTSMYLCASSFGLKNSPLHFGNGTRLTVT.

The chain combines TRBV7-3 with TRBJ2-3; possibly TRBD1 or TRBD2 for D (5 bases each). The V gene's germline CDR1 is SGHTA and CDR2 FQGTGA. There are 15 residues in the CDR3. V was shortened by 5 bases and J by 0 bases, with 12 bases between the two germline ends. The DNA for the CDR3 is TGTGCCAGCAGCCCCGGGGCAGGGAGCACAGATACGCAGTATTTT. Its protein product is CASSPGAGSTDTQYF.

This clone was seen once. V gene TRBV7-8 combines with J gene TRBJ2-5; D is unresolved. CDR1 is SGHVS and CDR2 is FQNEAQ in the germline V gene. This CDR3 is built from 14 residues. V lost 3 bases and J 0 bases, leaving 8 bases between the germline ends. In DNA, the CDR3 is TGTGCCAGCAGCTTGGGTAGTCACCAAGAGACCCAGTACTTC. It translates to CASSLGSHQETQYF.

This chain links TRBV6-1 with TRBJ1-2, with D unclear. The germline CDR1 and CDR2 sequences are MNHNS and SASEGT. V was clipped by 2 bases and J by 5 bases, with 6 bases between them. The CDR3 spans 12 residues. The CDR3 bases are TGTGCCAGCAGTGAATACGTATATGGCTACACCTTC. It is translated as CASSEYVYGYTF.

The J gene is TRBJ2-1, the V gene TRBV27, with 12 bases that match TRBD2. Germline CDR1 is MNHEY and CDR2 is SMNVEV (reference sequence). V lost 5 bases, J lost 4 bases, and 3 bases stayed unmatched. CDR3 length: 15 amino acids. The CDR3, as DNA: TGTGCCAGCAGTAGACTAGCGGGAGTTTACAATGAGCAGTTCTTC. It codes for CASSRLAGVYNEQFF.

The rearrangement uses TRBV6-5 and TRBJ1-2; maybe TRBD1 (5 bases). Per germline, CDR1 MNHEY and CDR2 SVGAGI. Deletions cut 2 bases from V and 6 bases from J, with 10 bases between. This CDR3 has 13 residues. CDR3: CASSYAGTHGYTF. In nucleotides, the CDR3 is TGTGCCAGCAGTTACGCGGGGACCCATGGCTACACCTTC.

On this clone itself: The junction departs from the called germline gene at one end, perhaps through a read error. The rearrangement uses TRBV28 and TRBJ1-3, with a weak D call TRBD1 (5 bases). This CDR3 has 13 amino acids. Germline V CDR1 and CDR2: MDHEN, SYDVKM. This CDR3 reads CASTLAGTLLQDF. In DNA, the CDR3 is TGTGCCAGCACCCTCGCCGGGACCCTCCTTCAGGATTTT. Full variable domain (rest looked up from reference TRBV28 and TRBJ1-3): DVKVTQSSRYLVKRTGEKVFLECVQDMDHENMFWYRQDPGLGLRLIYFSYDVKMKEKGDIPEGYSVSREKKERFSLILESASTNQTSMYLCASTLAGTLLQDFGEGSWLTVV.

This clone appeared once. CDR3 bases: TGTGCCAGCAGTGGGCCGGTGGGAAACTATGGCTACACCTTC. Its translation: CASSGPVGNYGYTF. The V and J genes are TRBV28 and TRBJ1-2; D call uncertain. Germline V CDR1 and CDR2: MDHEN, SYDVKM. CDR3 size: 14 residues. V was cut by 5 bases and J by 2 bases, with 12 bases left in between.

The J gene is TRBJ2-5, the V gene TRBV2; possibly TRBD2 for D (5 bases). CDR1 and CDR2 from the germline V gene are SNHLY and FYNNEI. CDR3 length: 15 amino acids. The germline V and J ends were trimmed by 4 bases and 3 bases, with 15 bases remaining between them. This CDR3 reads CASSGSRVAEETQYF. In nucleotides, the CDR3 is TGTGCCAGCAGTGGGTCGAGGGTGGCGGAAGAGACCCAGTACTTC.